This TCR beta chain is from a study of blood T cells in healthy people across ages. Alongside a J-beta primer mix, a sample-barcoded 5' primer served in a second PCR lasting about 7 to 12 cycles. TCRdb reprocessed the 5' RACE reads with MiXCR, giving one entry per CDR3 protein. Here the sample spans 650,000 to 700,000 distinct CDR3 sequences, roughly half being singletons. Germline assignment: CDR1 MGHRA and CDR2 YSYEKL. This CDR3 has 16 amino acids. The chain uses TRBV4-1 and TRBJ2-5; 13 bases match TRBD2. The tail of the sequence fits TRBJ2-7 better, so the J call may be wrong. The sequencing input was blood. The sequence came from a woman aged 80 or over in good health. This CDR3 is CASSQETSGGDYEQYF. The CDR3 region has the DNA TGCGCCAGCAGCCAAGAAACTAGCGGGGGGGACTACGAGCAGTACTTC.